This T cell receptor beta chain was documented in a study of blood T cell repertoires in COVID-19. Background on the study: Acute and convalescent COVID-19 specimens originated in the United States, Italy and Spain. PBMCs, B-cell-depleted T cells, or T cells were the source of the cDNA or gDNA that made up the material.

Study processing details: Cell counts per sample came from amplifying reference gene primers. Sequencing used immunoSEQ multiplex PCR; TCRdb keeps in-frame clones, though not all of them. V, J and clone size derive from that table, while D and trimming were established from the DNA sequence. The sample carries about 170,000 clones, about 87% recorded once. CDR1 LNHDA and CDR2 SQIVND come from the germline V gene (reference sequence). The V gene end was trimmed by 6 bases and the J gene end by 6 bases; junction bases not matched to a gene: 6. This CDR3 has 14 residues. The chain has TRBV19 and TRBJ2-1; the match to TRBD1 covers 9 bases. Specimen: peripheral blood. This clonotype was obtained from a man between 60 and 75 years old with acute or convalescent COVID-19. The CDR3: CASSTGGGTNEQFF. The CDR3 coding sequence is TGTGCCAGTAGCACAGGGGGCGGGACCAATGAGCAGTTCTTC.